These 15 T cell receptor beta chains were all obtained from the same sample, sequenced in a study of Graves' ophthalmopathy and Graves' hyperthyroidism. CDR3 regions of TCR beta were amplified from RNA transcripts. In the first round, RT-PCR was carried out with HTBI primers, and a multiplex PCR formed the second round. One entry per CDR3 protein, called by TCRdb with MiXCR from the multiplex PCR reads. The table records 200,000 to 250,000 distinct CDR3 sequences, roughly 21% of them present only once. The sequenced sample consisted of peripheral blood. The receptors were gathered from a woman aged 45-59 years with Graves' ophthalmopathy.

The V gene is TRBV5-1, the J gene TRBJ2-2; the D is unclear. CDR1 SGHRS and CDR2 YFSETQ come from the germline V gene. V gave up 3 bases and J gave up 6 bases, with 9 bases separating them. The CDR3 covers 13 residues. CDR3 residues: CASSWTLPGELFF. The CDR3 DNA sequence: TGCGCCAGCAGCTGGACCCTACCCGGGGAGCTGTTTTTT.

There are many counts of this clonotype. The chain uses TRBV2 and TRBJ2-5; a weak D match, TRBD2 (5 bases). The CDR3 spans 14 residues. Germline lookup yields CDR1 SNHLY and CDR2 FYNNEI. Trimming shortened V by 5 bases and J by 1 base, and 11 bases separated the two germline ends. CDR3 residues: CASSLGLAQETQYF. The CDR3 DNA sequence: TGTGCCAGCAGTCTGGGCCTAGCCCAAGAGACCCAGTACTTC.

This clonotype has at least ten counts. CDR3 region: CASRPPGQQETQYF. The CDR3 bases are TGTGCCAGCAGGCCTCCCGGACAGCAAGAGACCCAGTACTTC. This chain uses TRBV25-1 with TRBJ2-5; a weak D match, TRBD1 (6 bases). This CDR3 is built from 14 residues. Germline loops: CDR1 MGHDK, CDR2 SYGVNS. With 6 bases removed from V and 2 bases from J, the gap between germline ends came to 13 bases.

This sequence joins TRBV30 and TRBJ1-1; a weak D match, TRBD1 (5 bases). Trimming removed 0 bases at V and 3 bases at J, with 14 bases between. CDR1 is GTSNPN, CDR2 SVGIG, per germline (reference sequence). There are 15 residues in the CDR3. The CDR3 DNA reads as TGTGCCTGGAGTGTAACTGGGGCCGGGGACACTGAAGCTTTCTTT. The encoded protein is CAWSVTGAGDTEAFF.

The table lists this clonotype with many counts. This chain links TRBV20-1 with TRBJ2-5; D gene unclear. The V gene's germline CDR1 is DFQATT and CDR2 SNEGSKA (reference sequence). The V gene lost 6 bases and the J gene lost 5 bases, with 10 bases spanning the gap. The CDR3 runs to 11 residues. CDR3 bases: TGCAGTGCACGAAAATCGGAGACCCAGTACTTC. The encoded protein is CSARKSETQYF.

In its sample, this clonotype was seen many times. V is TRBV20-1 and J is TRBJ2-5, with 11 nucleotides matching TRBD2. The V gene end was trimmed by 3 bases and the J gene end by 6 bases; junction bases not matched to a gene: 6. There are 14 residues in the CDR3. Germline values: CDR1 DFQATT, CDR2 SNEGSKA (reference sequence). The CDR3 DNA is TGCAGTGCTAGGACTAGCGGGATTGGGAAGACCCAGTACTTC. Translated: CSARTSGIGKTQYF.

V usage is TRBV27 and J usage is TRBJ2-2, with TRBD2 as a possible D gene (7 bases). The CDR3 is 16 amino acids. V was clipped by 1 base and J by 3 bases, with 12 bases between them. Germline lookup yields CDR1 MNHEY and CDR2 SMNVEV (reference sequence). As DNA, the CDR3 is TGTGCCAGCAGTTTATTGGGGGGGCGGTACACCGGGGAGCTGTTTTTT. Translating it yields CASSLLGGRYTGELFF.

This clonotype was counted ten times or more. V is TRBV9 and J is TRBJ2-7; 9 nucleotides match TRBD1. Per the germline V gene, CDR1 is SGDLS and CDR2 is YYNGEE. This CDR3 is 15 amino acids long. V gave up 2 bases and J gave up 0 bases; unmatched junction bases: 3. The CDR3 region is CASSVRGQGSYEQYF. CDR3 sequence (DNA): TGTGCCAGCAGCGTTCGGGGACAGGGCTCCTACGAGCAGTACTTC.

In its sample, this clonotype was seen many times. The chain recombines TRBV28 with TRBJ2-2; the D is unclear. The V end lost 6 bases, the J end lost 3 bases, and 14 bases lay between the germline ends. CDR1 and CDR2 (germline): MDHEN, SYDVKM. The CDR3 consists of 15 residues. CDR3: CASSSPPTHTGELFF. The CDR3 coding sequence is TGTGCCAGCAGCTCCCCCCCTACCCACACCGGGGAGCTGTTTTTT.

This clonotype was detected ten times or more. The rearrangement uses TRBV5-1 and TRBJ1-1; D uncertain. The CDR3 totals 12 residues. Per germline, CDR1 SGHRS and CDR2 YFSETQ. The ends were cut back, 1 base at V and 4 bases at J, with 5 bases in the middle. CDR3 sequence (DNA): TGCGCCAGCAGCTTGCGGAGCACTGAAGCTTTCTTT. Amino acids: CASSLRSTEAFF. Based on the CDR3 plus reference TRBV5-1 and TRBJ1-1, the full variable domain is KAGVTQTPRYLIKTRGQQVTLSCSPISGHRSVSWYQQTPGQGLQFLFEYFSETQRNKGNFPGRFSGRQFSNSRSEMNVSTLELGDSALYLCASSLRSTEAFFGQGTRLTVV.

There are many counts of this clonotype. The chain has TRBV5-5 and TRBJ1-5; TRBD1 aligns across 9 bases. Germline-derived CDR1 and CDR2 are SGHKS and YYEKEE (reference sequence). This CDR3 has 15 residues. V lost 5 bases, J lost 4 bases, and 7 bases stayed unmatched. In DNA form, the CDR3 reads TGTGCCAGCAGAAGATCCGGGACAGGGAATCAGCCCCAGCATTTT. It codes for CASRRSGTGNQPQHF. Filled out from reference TRBV5-5 and TRBJ1-5, the complete variable domain reads DAGVTQSPTHLIKTRGQQVTLRCSPISGHKSVSWYQQVLGQGPQFIFQYYEKEERGRGNFPDRFSARQFPNYSSELNVNALLLGDSALYLCASRRSGTGNQPQHFGDGTRLSIL.

A single count supports this clonotype. The CDR3 sequence is CASTITPFGGETQYF. The CDR3 nucleotides read TGTGCCAGCACTATTACCCCCTTTGGGGGTGAGACCCAGTACTTC. The chain joins TRBV6-1 to TRBJ2-5; the D gene could be TRBD1 or TRBD2 (5 bases each). Trimming shortened V by 7 bases and J by 5 bases, and 20 bases separated the two germline ends. The CDR3 has 15 residues. The germline CDR1 and CDR2 sequences are MNHNS and SASEGT.

This clonotype was recorded many times. The chain couples TRBV6-1 to TRBJ1-3; D remains unclear. Between the trimmed V and J ends, which lost 5 bases and 0 bases, there was a span of 14 bases. The length of the CDR3 is 16 residues. The V gene's germline CDR1 is MNHNS and CDR2 SASEGT. The CDR3 sequence is CASSRSRAPSGNTIYF. In nucleotides, the CDR3 is TGTGCCAGCAGTCGAAGCCGTGCCCCCTCTGGAAACACCATATATTTT.

In its sample, this clonotype was seen a few times. The V call is TRBV12-3 or TRBV12-4, the J call TRBJ1-2, with D uncertain. The CDR3 extends over 15 amino acids. Trimming cost V 1 base and J 7 bases, with 16 bases left between them. DNA for the CDR3: TGTGCCAGCAGTTTAGGGCGGCGTATGGTGTCTGGCTACACCTTC. Its translation is CASSLGRRMVSGYTF.

This clonotype was observed a handful of times. The chain has TRBV28 and TRBJ2-2; perhaps D is TRBD1 or TRBD2 (5 bases each). Trimming cost V 3 bases and J 6 bases, with 8 bases left between them. Germline V CDR1 and CDR2: MDHEN, SYDVKM. This CDR3 has 13 residues. Here the CDR3 reads CASSLGVAGELFF. The DNA of the CDR3 is TGTGCCAGCAGTTTGGGGGTAGCCGGGGAGCTGTTTTTT.